The entry below describes one T cell receptor (beta chain). It lacks a known antigen. No quality values exist for individual bases; no much larger clone is one base distant. The donors were healthy, HIV-negative adults who had no recently reported acute infections or vaccinations. Only Caucasian adults living in Nashville, Tennessee, USA were represented among the donors. CD4+ T cells were enriched by magnetic negative selection; naive cells were then positively selected on CD45RA, and the negative fraction formed the memory subset. Blood was collected by leukapheresis, and PBMCs were isolated by Ficoll-Histopaque density gradient centrifugation and then cryopreserved in liquid nitrogen vapor phase. Analytical flow cytometry was used to check the purity and quantity of every magnetically sorted T cell population. Each sorted fraction had its genomic DNA isolated and then quantified by UV absorbance on a Nanodrop 2000c.

The entry originates in a study of shared clonotypes between healthy human individuals (dated by TCRdb to between 2020 and 2021). Concerning the study at large: The cohort included three men and a couple of women between 18 and 49 years of age. Per donor, three plates each were used for CD4 naive and CD4 memory, two for CD8 naive, and one for CD8 memory. To estimate repertoire size and how much clonotypes are shared between individuals, the study performed deep sequencing of blood TCR repertoires from about five healthy adults. To increase sequencing depth and limit assay-specific biases, TCR repertoire library preparation and sequencing were carried out by different laboratories using diverse techniques. Between about 0.8 and 9 billion PBMCs per donor were obtained by leukapheresis. The investigation overall reported the following: Estimated clonotype richness was generally larger for naive than for memory subsets. Rarefaction of sorted-subset datasets indicated incomplete sequencing despite the large sequencing depth. Pairwise subsampling led to the expectation that sequencing depth would affect the degree of clonotype sharing among donors. Clonotypes shared by all four sorted-subset donors showed higher generation probabilities than non-shared clonotypes. Because the study included a small number of donors, the genetic and exposure-history diversity represented was limited. Sampling was restricted to blood, and TCR repertoires in tissues likely differ from the TCR repertoires found in blood. Approximately 5% of naive CD4, 3% to 4% of naive CD8, 2.3% of memory CD4, and over 0.35% of memory CD8 clonotypes were shared across several donors.

TCR CDR3 regions were amplified from genomic DNA by multiplex PCR using the deep immunoSEQ assay. Extracted genomic DNA from each cell subset was spread evenly across all wells of several immunoSEQ 96-well plates, with each plate serving as a replicate. Each replicate PCR for sorted subsets received around 200 ng genomic DNA, equal to tens of thousands of T cell genomes. Purified libraries were quantified with a Qubit 3.0 fluorometer, sized on a Bioanalyzer 2100, and re-quantified with the KAPA Library Quantification kit. Each immunoSEQ 96-well plate was sequenced on its own single-read 150-cycle Illumina NextSeq 550 flow cell. Under the source paper's analysis protocol: The immunoSEQ output contained only junctional sequences without quality scores, so filtering could not match that applied to full-length reads. To assign V/J genes and CDR3, sequences were annotated using PyIR, a Python wrapper for IgBLAST v1.9, with IMGT germline references. Reads with weak V/J assignments (E-value above 1e-6), missing CDR3, stop codons, out-of-frame junctions, or ambiguous translated residues were removed. V3J clonotypes were defined as sequences sharing the same inferred V gene, J gene, and CDR3 amino acid sequence. Percentage overlap between repertoires was calculated by dividing the number of shared unique clonotypes by the size of the smaller repertoire. Three approaches were used to assess repertoire richness: RTK rarefaction, the Chao1 estimator, and Recon v2.1 estimates of unobserved clonotypes. Generation probabilities were computed with OLGA for all TCRbeta clonotypes obtained by the gDNA method from four donors. In TCRdb, the immuneACCESS table is reduced to in-frame sequences with V and J assigned. These tables do not hold every clone; where another copy was compared, an unresolved V gene accounts for under half, and the others remain unexplained. That table gives V, J and clone size, and the DNA gave D and trimming. Present in this sample are over 1.4 million clones, around 95% of which were seen just once. The ten largest clones take up 0.95% to 1.5% of the sample.

From cysteine to phenylalanine, the CDR3 is 14 amino acids long. The entry retains the CDR3 DNA only, 42 bases that are in frame from base 1. According to the germline V gene, CDR1 reads SGHDN and CDR2 reads FVKESK. V loses 1 base, J loses 5 bases, and the germline ends lie 10 bases apart. Sequencing was performed on naive CD4+ T cells sorted from blood. The cell subset or site label here, explained by the study, means: CD45RA+ positively selected. The sequence was collected from a man aged 30 to 39 in good health. Recombination linked TRBV14 to TRBJ2-3; the D gene is perhaps TRBD1, on 6 matching bases. The sequenced DNA is TGTGCCAGCAGCCAAGTACAGGGTGGAGATACGCAGTATTTT. Its protein product is CASSQVQGGDTQYF.